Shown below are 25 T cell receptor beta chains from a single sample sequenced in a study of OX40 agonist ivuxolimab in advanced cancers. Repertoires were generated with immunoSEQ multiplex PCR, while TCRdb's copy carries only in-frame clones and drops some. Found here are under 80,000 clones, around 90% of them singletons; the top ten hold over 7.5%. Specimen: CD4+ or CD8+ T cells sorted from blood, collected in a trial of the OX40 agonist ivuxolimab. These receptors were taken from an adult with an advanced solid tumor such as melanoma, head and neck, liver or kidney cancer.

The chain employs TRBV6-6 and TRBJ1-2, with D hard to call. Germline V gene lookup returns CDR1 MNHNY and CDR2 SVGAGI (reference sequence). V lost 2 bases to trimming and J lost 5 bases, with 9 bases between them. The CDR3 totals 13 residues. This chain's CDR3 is CASSYPGRYGYTF. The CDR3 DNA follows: TGTGCCAGCAGTTACCCCGGGAGGTATGGCTACACCTTC.

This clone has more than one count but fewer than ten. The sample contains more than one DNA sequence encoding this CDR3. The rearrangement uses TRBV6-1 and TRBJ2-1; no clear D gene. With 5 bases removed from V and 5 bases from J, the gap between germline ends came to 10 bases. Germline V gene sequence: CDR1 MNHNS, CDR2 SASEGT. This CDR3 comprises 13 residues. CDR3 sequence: CASSPPGHNEQFF. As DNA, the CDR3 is TGTGCCAGCAGTCCGCCAGGACACAATGAGCAGTTCTTC.

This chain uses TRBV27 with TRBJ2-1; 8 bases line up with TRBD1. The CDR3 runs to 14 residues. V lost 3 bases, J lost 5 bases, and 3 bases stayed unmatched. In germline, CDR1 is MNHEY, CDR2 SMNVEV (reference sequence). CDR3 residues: CASSFTGGNNEQFF. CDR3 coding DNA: TGTGCCAGCAGTTTCACAGGGGGTAACAATGAGCAGTTCTTC.

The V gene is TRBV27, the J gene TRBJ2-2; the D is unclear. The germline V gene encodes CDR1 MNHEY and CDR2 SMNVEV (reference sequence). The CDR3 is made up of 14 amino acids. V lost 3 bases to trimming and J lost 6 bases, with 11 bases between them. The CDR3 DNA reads TGTGCCAGCAGTTTCGGCCGGGTTGCCGGGGAGCTGTTTTTT. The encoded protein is CASSFGRVAGELFF.

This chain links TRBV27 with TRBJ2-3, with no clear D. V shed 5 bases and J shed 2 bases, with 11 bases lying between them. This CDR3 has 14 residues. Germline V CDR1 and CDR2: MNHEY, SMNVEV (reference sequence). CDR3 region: CASSPVDNTDTQYF. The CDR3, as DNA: TGTGCCAGCAGTCCGGTGGATAACACAGATACGCAGTATTTT.

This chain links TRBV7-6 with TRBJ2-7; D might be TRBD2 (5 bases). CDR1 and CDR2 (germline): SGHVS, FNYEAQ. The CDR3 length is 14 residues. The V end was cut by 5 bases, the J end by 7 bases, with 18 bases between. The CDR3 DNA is TGTGCCAGCAGCCCGGGCAGCGGATTTGGGGAGCAGTACTTC. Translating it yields CASSPGSGFGEQYF.

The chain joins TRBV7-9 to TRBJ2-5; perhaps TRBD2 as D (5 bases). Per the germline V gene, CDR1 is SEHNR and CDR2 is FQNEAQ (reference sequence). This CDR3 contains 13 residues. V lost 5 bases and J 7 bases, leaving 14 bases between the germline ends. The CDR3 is CASSDSGRGTQYF. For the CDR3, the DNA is TGTGCCAGCAGCGATAGTGGCCGGGGGACCCAGTACTTC. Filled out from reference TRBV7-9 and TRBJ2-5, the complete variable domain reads DTGVSQNPRHKITKRGQNVTFRCDPISEHNRLYWYRQTLGQGPEFLTYFQNEAQLEKSRLLSDRFSAERPKGSFSTLEIQRTEQGDSAMYLCASSDSGRGTQYFGPGTRLLVL.

CDR3 protein: CASREETGMNTEAFF. Written as DNA, the CDR3 is TGTGCCAGCAGGGAAGAGACAGGGATGAACACTGAAGCTTTCTTT. V gene TRBV27 combines with J gene TRBJ1-1, with TRBD1 matching 7 bases. This CDR3 region has 15 residues. Germline CDR1 reads MNHEY; CDR2 reads SMNVEV (reference sequence). V lost 6 bases to trimming and J lost 0 bases; unmatched junction nucleotides: 7.

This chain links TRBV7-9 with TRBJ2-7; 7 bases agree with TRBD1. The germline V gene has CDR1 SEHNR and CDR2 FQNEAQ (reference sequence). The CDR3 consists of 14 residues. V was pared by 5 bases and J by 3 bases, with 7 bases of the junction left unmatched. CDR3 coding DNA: TGTGCCAGCAGCCGCGGACAGGCCTACTACGAGCAGTACTTC. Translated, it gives CASSRGQAYYEQYF.

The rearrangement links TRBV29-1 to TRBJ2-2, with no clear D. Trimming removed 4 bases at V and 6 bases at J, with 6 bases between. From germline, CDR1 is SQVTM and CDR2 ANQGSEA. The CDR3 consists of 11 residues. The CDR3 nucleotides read TGCAGCGTTGGATTCCCCGGGGAGCTGTTTTTT. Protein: CSVGFPGELFF.

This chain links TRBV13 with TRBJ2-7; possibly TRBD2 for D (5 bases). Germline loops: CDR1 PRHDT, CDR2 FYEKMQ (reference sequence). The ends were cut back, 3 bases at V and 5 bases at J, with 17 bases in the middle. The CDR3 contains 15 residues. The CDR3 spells CASSFSQVAADEQYF. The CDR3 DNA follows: TGTGCCAGCAGCTTTAGCCAAGTCGCAGCGGACGAGCAGTACTTC.

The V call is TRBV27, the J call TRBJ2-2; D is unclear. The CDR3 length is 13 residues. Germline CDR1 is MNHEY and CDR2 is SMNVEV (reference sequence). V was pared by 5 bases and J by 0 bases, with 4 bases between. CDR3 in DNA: TGTGCCAGCAGTGTAACGAACACCGGGGAGCTGTTTTTT. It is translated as CASSVTNTGELFF.

CDR3 sequence reads: CASSDLTSGNTGELFF. CDR3 nucleotide sequence: TGTGCCAGCAGTGACCTAACTAGCGGTAACACCGGGGAGCTGTTTTTT. The chain employs TRBV2 and TRBJ2-2, with 8 bases that match TRBD2. CDR1 is SNHLY, CDR2 FYNNEI, per germline. V trimming: 3 bases; J trimming: 2 bases; junction bases outside the gene matches: 5. There are 16 residues in the CDR3. Filled out from reference TRBV2 and TRBJ2-2, the complete variable domain reads EPEVTQTPSHQVTQMGQEVILRCVPISNHLYFYWYRQILGQKVEFLVSFYNNEISEKSEIFDDQFSVERPDGSNFTLKIRSTKLEDSAMYFCASSDLTSGNTGELFFGEGSRLTVL.

This CDR3 reads CASRSPQKTGNTIYF. CDR3 nucleotide sequence: TGTGCCAGCAGATCACCGCAAAAGACAGGAAACACCATATATTTT. The chain links TRBV6-5 to TRBJ1-3; D is undetermined. This CDR3 spans 15 amino acids. V was trimmed by 6 bases and J by 4 bases, leaving 16 bases between them. Germline V CDR1 and CDR2: MNHEY, SVGAGI.

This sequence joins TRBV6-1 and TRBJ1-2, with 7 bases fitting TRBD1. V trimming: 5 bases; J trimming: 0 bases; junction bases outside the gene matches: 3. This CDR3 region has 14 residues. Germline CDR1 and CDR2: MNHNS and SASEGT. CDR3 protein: CASSSTGSNYGYTF. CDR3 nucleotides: TGTGCCAGCAGTTCGACAGGGTCTAACTATGGCTACACCTTC.

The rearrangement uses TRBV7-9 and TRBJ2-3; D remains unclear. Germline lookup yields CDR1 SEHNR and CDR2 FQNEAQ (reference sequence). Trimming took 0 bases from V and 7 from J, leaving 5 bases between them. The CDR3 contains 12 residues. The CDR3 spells CASSLADNTQYF. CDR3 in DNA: TGTGCCAGCAGCTTAGCGGATAATACGCAGTATTTT.

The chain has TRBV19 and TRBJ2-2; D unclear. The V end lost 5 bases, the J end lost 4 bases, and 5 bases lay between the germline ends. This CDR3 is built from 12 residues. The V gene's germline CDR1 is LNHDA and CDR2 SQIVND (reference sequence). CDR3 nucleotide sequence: TGTGCCAGTAGTCCCGGCACCGGGGAGCTGTTTTTT. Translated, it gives CASSPGTGELFF.

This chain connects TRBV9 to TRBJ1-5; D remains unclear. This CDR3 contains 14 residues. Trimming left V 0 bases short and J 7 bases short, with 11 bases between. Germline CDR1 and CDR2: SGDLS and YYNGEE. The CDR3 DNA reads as TGTGCCAGCAGCGTAGGAGGGATCGGGCAGCCCCAGCATTTT. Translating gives CASSVGGIGQPQHF.

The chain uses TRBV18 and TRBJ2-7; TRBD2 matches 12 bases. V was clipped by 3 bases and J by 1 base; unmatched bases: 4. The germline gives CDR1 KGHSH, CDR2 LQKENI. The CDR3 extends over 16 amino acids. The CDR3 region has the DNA TGTGCCAGCTCACCTTGGACTAGCGGGAATTCCTACGAGCAGTACTTC. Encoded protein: CASSPWTSGNSYEQYF. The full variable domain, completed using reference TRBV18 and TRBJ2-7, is NAGVMQNPRHLVRRRGQEARLRCSPMKGHSHVYWYRQLPEEGLKFMVYLQKENIIDESGMPKERFSAEFPKEGPSILRIQQVVRGDSAAYFCASSPWTSGNSYEQYFGPGTRLTVT.

The CDR3 DNA follows: TGTGCCAGCAGCTTAGTCCCCGCAGCTGAAGCTTTCTTT. This encodes CASSLVPAAEAFF. The chain uses TRBV11-2 and TRBJ1-1, with no clear D. V was cut by 1 base and J by 6 bases, with 9 bases left in between. Germline V gene sequence: CDR1 SGHAT, CDR2 FQNNGV. The CDR3 totals 13 residues.

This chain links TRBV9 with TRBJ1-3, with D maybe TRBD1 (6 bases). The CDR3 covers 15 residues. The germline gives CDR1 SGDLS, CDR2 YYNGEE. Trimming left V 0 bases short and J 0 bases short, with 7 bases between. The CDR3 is CASSVGGGSGNTIYF. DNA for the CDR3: TGTGCCAGCAGCGTAGGAGGGGGCTCTGGAAACACCATATATTTT.

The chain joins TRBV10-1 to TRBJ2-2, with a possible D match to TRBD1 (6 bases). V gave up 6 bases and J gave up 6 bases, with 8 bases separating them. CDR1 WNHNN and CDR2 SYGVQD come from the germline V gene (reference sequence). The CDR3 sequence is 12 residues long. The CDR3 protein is CASSQGPGELFF. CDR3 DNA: TGCGCCAGCAGCCAGGGGCCCGGGGAGCTGTTTTTT.

CDR3 residues: CASSSPDSPLATEAFF. CDR3 sequence (DNA): TGTGCCAGCAGCAGTCCCGACAGCCCCTTAGCAACTGAAGCTTTCTTT. The chain carries TRBV5-4 and TRBJ1-1, with a weak D call TRBD1 (5 bases). Per germline, CDR1 SGHNT and CDR2 YYREEE (reference sequence). V dropped 4 bases and J dropped 5 bases, with 21 bases sitting between them. This CDR3 contains 16 residues.

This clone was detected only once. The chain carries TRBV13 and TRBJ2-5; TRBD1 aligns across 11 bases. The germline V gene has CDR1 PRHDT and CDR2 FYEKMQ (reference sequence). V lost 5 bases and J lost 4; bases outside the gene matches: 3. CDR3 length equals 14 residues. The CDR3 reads CASSPGTGGETQYF. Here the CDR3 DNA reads TGTGCCAGCAGCCCAGGGACAGGGGGAGAGACCCAGTACTTC.

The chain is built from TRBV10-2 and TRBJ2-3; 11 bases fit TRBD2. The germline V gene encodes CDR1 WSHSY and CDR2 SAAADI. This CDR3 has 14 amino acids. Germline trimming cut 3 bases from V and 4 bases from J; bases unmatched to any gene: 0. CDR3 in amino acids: CASSELAGADTQYF. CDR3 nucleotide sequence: TGCGCCAGCAGTGAACTAGCGGGGGCAGATACGCAGTATTTT.